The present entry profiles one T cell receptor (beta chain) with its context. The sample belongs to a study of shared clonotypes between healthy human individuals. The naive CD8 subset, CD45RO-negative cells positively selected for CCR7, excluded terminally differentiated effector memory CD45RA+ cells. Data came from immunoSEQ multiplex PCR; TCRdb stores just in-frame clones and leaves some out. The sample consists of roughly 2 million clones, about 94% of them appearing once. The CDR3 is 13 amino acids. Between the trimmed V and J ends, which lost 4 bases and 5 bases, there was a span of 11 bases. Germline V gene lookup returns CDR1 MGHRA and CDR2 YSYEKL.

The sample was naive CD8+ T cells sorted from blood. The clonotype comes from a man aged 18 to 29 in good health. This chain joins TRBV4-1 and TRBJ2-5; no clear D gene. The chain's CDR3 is CASSRMDGETQYF. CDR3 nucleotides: TGCGCCAGCAGCCGGATGGACGGGGAGACCCAGTACTTC.